The 8 T cell receptor beta chains below come from one sample, sequenced in a study of blood T cell repertoires in COVID-19. Clones were sequenced by immunoSEQ multiplex PCR, and TCRdb holds only the in-frame ones, with some missing. The sample has more than 85,000 clones, 70% to 85% seen once. Sequencing was carried out using peripheral blood. Every receptor here comes from a woman older than 75 with active or convalescent COVID-19.

The genes are TRBV19 and TRBJ2-1, with 8 bases that match TRBD2. The CDR3 runs to 15 residues. CDR1 and CDR2 from the germline V gene are LNHDA and SQIVND (reference sequence). Trimming at V came to 5 bases and at J to 7 bases, leaving 10 bases not matched to a gene. The chain's CDR3 is CASSPTSDRGNEQFF. The CDR3 nucleotides read TGTGCCAGTAGTCCGACTAGCGACCGAGGGAATGAGCAGTTCTTC.

This chain links TRBV27 with TRBJ2-1; TRBD1 aligns across 7 bases. Unmatched junction bases numbered 5, after V lost 6 bases and J lost 6 bases. The germline V gene encodes CDR1 MNHEY and CDR2 SMNVEV (reference sequence). The CDR3 totals 13 residues. In nucleotides, the CDR3 is TGTGCCAGCAGCGTACAGGGGACCAATGAGCAGTTCTTC. Protein sequence: CASSVQGTNEQFF.

V is TRBV12-3 or TRBV12-4 and J is TRBJ1-6; 8 nucleotides agree with TRBD1. This CDR3 is 13 amino acids long. Trimming at V came to 5 bases and at J to 13 bases, leaving 7 bases not matched to a gene. The CDR3, as DNA: TGTGCCAGCAGTCAGGGGGCACCTGGGCCCCTCCACTTT. This codes for CASSQGAPGPLHF.

For this clone: Different DNA sequences within this sample yield the same CDR3. The CDR3 protein is CASSLASNEQFF. For the CDR3, the DNA is TGCGCCAGCAGCTTGGCGAGCAATGAGCAGTTCTTC. V usage is TRBV5-1 and J usage is TRBJ2-1; no firm D call. Germline values: CDR1 SGHRS, CDR2 YFSETQ. Trimming shortened V by 0 bases and J by 6 bases, and 4 bases separated the two germline ends. This CDR3 has 12 amino acids. Drawing the rest from reference TRBV5-1 and TRBJ2-1, the complete variable domain is KAGVTQTPRYLIKTRGQQVTLSCSPISGHRSVSWYQQTPGQGLQFLFEYFSETQRNKGNFPGRFSGRQFSNSRSEMNVSTLELGDSALYLCASSLASNEQFFGPGTRLTVL.

The chain carries TRBV19 and TRBJ2-7, with TRBD2 as a possible D gene (6 bases). Trimming left V 4 bases short and J 3 bases short, with 16 bases between. From germline, CDR1 is LNHDA and CDR2 SQIVND (reference sequence). The CDR3 extends over 15 amino acids. CDR3 residues: CASSSSARGLYEQYF. The CDR3, as DNA: TGTGCCAGTAGTAGTAGCGCGAGGGGACTCTACGAGCAGTACTTC.

The V and J genes are TRBV5-6 and TRBJ1-1, with 7 positions matching TRBD1. J lost 4 bases, V lost 2 bases, and 8 bases had no gene match. CDR3 size: 15 residues. Germline CDR1 reads SGHDT; CDR2 reads YYEEEE. The CDR3, as DNA: TGTGCCAGCAGCTTCAGGGGGTCGGCGAGCACTGAAGCTTTCTTT. This sequence encodes CASSFRGSASTEAFF.

Comments on this clone: This same CDR3 is encoded by further DNA sequences in the sample. Written as DNA, the CDR3 is TGTGCCAGCAGCCCGGGGACAGGTGCCCTCAATCAGCCCCAGCATTTT. Protein sequence: CASSPGTGALNQPQHF. The chain employs TRBV9 and TRBJ1-5; TRBD1 agrees at 8 bases. Trimming took 4 bases from V and 3 from J; bases not matched to a gene: 9. From germline, CDR1 is SGDLS and CDR2 YYNGEE. This CDR3 has 16 amino acids. Supplemented by reference TRBV9 and TRBJ1-5, the full variable domain reads DSGVTQTPKHLITATGQRVTLRCSPRSGDLSVYWYQQSLDQGLQFLIQYYNGEERAKGNILERFSAQQFPDLHSELNLSSLELGDSALYFCASSPGTGALNQPQHFGDGTRLSIL.

The chain joins TRBV2 to TRBJ2-1, with D perhaps matching TRBD2 (6 bases). The CDR3 runs to 14 residues. Between the trimmed V and J ends, which lost 9 bases and 7 bases, there was a span of 19 bases. CDR1 is SNHLY, CDR2 FYNNEI, per germline. CDR3 sequence (DNA): TGTGCCAGTCCCAAGGGGCTAGCGAGGAATGAGCAGTTCTTC. Its protein product is CASPKGLARNEQFF.